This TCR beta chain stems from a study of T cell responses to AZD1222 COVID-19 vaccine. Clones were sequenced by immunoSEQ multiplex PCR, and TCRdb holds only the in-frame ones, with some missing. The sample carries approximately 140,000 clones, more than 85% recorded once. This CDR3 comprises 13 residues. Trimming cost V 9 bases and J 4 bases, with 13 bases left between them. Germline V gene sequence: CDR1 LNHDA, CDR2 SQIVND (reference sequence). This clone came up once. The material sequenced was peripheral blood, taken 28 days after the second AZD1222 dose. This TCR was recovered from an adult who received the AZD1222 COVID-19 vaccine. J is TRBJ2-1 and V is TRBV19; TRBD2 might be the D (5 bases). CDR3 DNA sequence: TGTGCCAGCGGGAACACGGTTTACAATGAGCAGTTCTTC. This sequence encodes CASGNTVYNEQFF. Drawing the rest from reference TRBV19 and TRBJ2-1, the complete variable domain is DGGITQSPKYLFRKEGQNVTLSCEQNLNHDAMYWYRQDPGQGLRLIYYSQIVNDFQKGDIAEGYSVSREKKESFPLTVTSAQKNPTAFYLCASGNTVYNEQFFGPGTRLTVL.